The 13 T cell receptor beta chains below come from one sample, sequenced in a study of blood T cells in healthy people across ages (dated by TCRdb to between 2014 and 2017). Library preparation was by 5' RACE. Sequencing took place on an Illumina HiSeq 2500. The second PCR ran for about 6 to 12 cycles and used a J-beta primer mix along with a sample-barcoded 5' primer. The public sequencing data were trimmed at Q25 with fastp and processed into clonotypes with MiXCR by TCRdb, which kept only in-frame beta chains. CDR3 protein sequences are deduplicated, and each keeps its most common genes and DNA. This sample is represented by hundreds of thousands of distinct CDR3 sequences; 58% of them were singletons. Over 20% of the sample is held by the ten biggest clonotypes. The sequenced material came from blood. These receptors came from a man aged 25 to 40 in good health.

V is TRBV18 and J is TRBJ2-5, with D hard to call. The CDR3 has 15 amino acids. Germline V gives CDR1 KGHSH, CDR2 LQKENI. V lost 0 bases and J lost 4, with 12 bases in between. CDR3 DNA sequence: TGTGCCAGCTCACCACCGGGCCAGTACCTAGAGACCCAGTACTTC. This sequence encodes CASSPPGQYLETQYF.

The chain joins TRBV6-2 or TRBV6-3 to TRBJ2-5; 12 bases map to TRBD2. Germline loops: CDR1 MNHEY, CDR2 SVGEGT. V shed 6 bases and J 4 bases; nucleotides not matched to a gene: 24. This CDR3 comprises 21 residues. The CDR3: CASSSSTLTSGGPRKSETQYF. In nucleotides, the CDR3 is TGTGCCAGCAGCTCCTCAACCCTGACTAGCGGGGGTCCGAGAAAGTCAGAGACCCAGTACTTC.

The chain joins TRBV20-1 to TRBJ2-3; possibly TRBD1 or TRBD2 for D (6 bases each). Germline CDR1 reads DFQATT; CDR2 reads SNEGSKA (reference sequence). Trimming took off 2 bases at V and 0 bases at J, with 15 bases between the two ends. The CDR3 extends over 16 amino acids. For the CDR3, the DNA is TGCAGTGCTAGAACCCGGGGGCGATCTAGCACAGATACGCAGTATTTT. Its protein is CSARTRGRSSTDTQYF.

This clonotype was detected a few times. V usage is TRBV30 and J usage is TRBJ2-4; TRBD1 aligns across 7 bases. This CDR3 is built from 13 residues. V gave up 3 bases and J gave up 1 base; unmatched junction bases: 0. The V gene's germline CDR1 is GTSNPN and CDR2 SVGIG (reference sequence). CDR3 sequence reads: CAWRQGAKNIQYF. DNA of the CDR3: TGTGCCTGGAGACAGGGGGCCAAAAACATTCAGTACTTC.

The chain has TRBV5-1 and TRBJ2-7; 7 nucleotides match TRBD2. The germline V gene has CDR1 SGHRS and CDR2 YFSETQ. V gave up 2 bases and J gave up 4 bases; unmatched junction bases: 12. The CDR3 loop spans 16 amino acids. The CDR3 DNA reads as TGCGCCAGCAGCTTTGAAGGACCGGGAGGATTATACGAGCAGTACTTC. Its translation is CASSFEGPGGLYEQYF.

This clonotype showed up just a few times. The CDR3 protein is CSAAERAGMNYEQYF. In nucleotides, the CDR3 is TGCAGTGCTGCCGAGAGGGCAGGGATGAACTACGAGCAGTACTTC. The rearrangement joins TRBV20-1 to TRBJ2-7; perhaps D is TRBD1 or TRBD2 (5 bases each). This CDR3 comprises 15 residues. Germline CDR1 DFQATT, CDR2 SNEGSKA (reference sequence). V was shortened by 5 bases and J by 3 bases, with 20 bases between the two germline ends.

There are a few counts of this clonotype. The V and J genes are TRBV5-1 and TRBJ2-3; D possibly corresponds to TRBD2 (6 bases). V lost 3 bases and J 2 bases, leaving 10 bases between the germline ends. Germline loops: CDR1 SGHRS, CDR2 YFSETQ. This CDR3 has 14 amino acids. The chain's CDR3 is CASSSAGYTDTQYF. The CDR3 DNA sequence: TGCGCCAGCAGCTCCGCGGGATACACAGATACGCAGTATTTT.

This clonotype occurred a few times. V is TRBV5-6 and J is TRBJ2-5; 7 bases match TRBD2. Germline trimming cut 4 bases from V and 3 bases from J; bases unmatched to any gene: 9. Looked up from germline, CDR1 is SGHDT and CDR2 is YYEEEE. The length of the CDR3 is 15 residues. The CDR3 loop is CASSSPGGSKETQYF. Here the CDR3 DNA reads TGTGCCAGCAGCAGCCCGGGAGGTTCGAAAGAGACCCAGTACTTC. Using reference TRBV5-6 and TRBJ2-5 for the parts outside the CDR3, the full variable domain is DAGVTQSPTHLIKTRGQQVTLRCSPKSGHDTVSWYQQALGQGPQFIFQYYEEEERQRGNFPDRFSGHQFPNYSSELNVNALLLGDSALYLCASSSPGGSKETQYFGPGTRLLVL.

The V call is TRBV20-1, the J call TRBJ1-4, with no clear D. Germline-derived CDR1 and CDR2 are DFQATT and SNEGSKA (reference sequence). The V end lost 3 bases, the J end lost 3 bases, and 8 bases lay between the germline ends. The CDR3 runs to 13 residues. Here the CDR3 reads CSASYRANEKLFF. For the CDR3, the DNA is TGCAGTGCTAGCTATCGTGCTAATGAAAAACTGTTTTTT.

The J gene is TRBJ2-1, the V gene TRBV12-5; D may be TRBD2 (6 bases). V was pared by 4 bases and J by 8 bases, with 18 bases between. CDR1 and CDR2 (germline): LGHNT, FRNRAP. This CDR3 is built from 15 residues. The CDR3 loop reads CASGSTGGPWYEQFF. The DNA of the CDR3 is TGTGCTAGTGGTTCGACCGGGGGACCATGGTATGAGCAGTTCTTC.

The rearrangement joins TRBV7-9 to TRBJ2-7, with unresolved D. The CDR3 has 13 residues. Trimming stripped 5 bases from V and 5 bases from J, with 13 bases between. Germline lookup yields CDR1 SEHNR and CDR2 FQNEAQ (reference sequence). DNA of the CDR3: TGTGCCAGCAGCGATACCTCTATCCACGAGCAGTACTTC. The encoded protein is CASSDTSIHEQYF.

The J gene is TRBJ2-1, the V gene TRBV27; D uncertain. Germline-derived CDR1 and CDR2 are MNHEY and SMNVEV (reference sequence). V gave up 1 base and J gave up 0 bases, with 10 bases separating them. CDR3 length: 16 amino acids. The CDR3 coding sequence is TGTGCCAGCAGTTTATTTCCGACGAGCTCCTACAATGAGCAGTTCTTC. Amino acids: CASSLFPTSSYNEQFF.

This clonotype was seen more than once but under ten times. The CDR3 DNA reads as TGCGCCAGCAGCTTGAGAGGGGGCCACGACAATGAGCAGTTCTTC. Protein sequence: CASSLRGGHDNEQFF. The V call is TRBV5-1, the J call TRBJ2-1, with 7 bases fitting TRBD1. The V and J ends lost 1 base and 5 bases, in that order; junction bases with no gene match: 6. This CDR3 spans 15 amino acids. Per the germline V gene, CDR1 is SGHRS and CDR2 is YFSETQ.